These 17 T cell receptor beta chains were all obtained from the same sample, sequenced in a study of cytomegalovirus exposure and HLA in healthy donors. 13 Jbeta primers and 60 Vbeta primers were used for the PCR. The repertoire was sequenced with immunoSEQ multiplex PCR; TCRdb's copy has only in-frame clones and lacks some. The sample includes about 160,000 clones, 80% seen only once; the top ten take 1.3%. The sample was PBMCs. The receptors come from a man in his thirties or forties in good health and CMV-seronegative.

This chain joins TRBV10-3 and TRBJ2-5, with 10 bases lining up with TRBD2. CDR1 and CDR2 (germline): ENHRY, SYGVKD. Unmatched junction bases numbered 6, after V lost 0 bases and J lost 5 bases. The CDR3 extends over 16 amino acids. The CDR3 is CAISESLAGPGETQYF. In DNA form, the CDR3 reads TGTGCCATCAGTGAGTCACTAGCGGGGCCGGGGGAGACCCAGTACTTC.

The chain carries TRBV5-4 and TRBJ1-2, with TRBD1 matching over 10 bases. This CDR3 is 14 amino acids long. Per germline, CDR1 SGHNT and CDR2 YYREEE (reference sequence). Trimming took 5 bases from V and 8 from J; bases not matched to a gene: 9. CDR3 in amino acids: CASRLTGGARGYTF. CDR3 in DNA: TGTGCCAGCAGATTGACAGGGGGCGCACGGGGCTACACCTTC.

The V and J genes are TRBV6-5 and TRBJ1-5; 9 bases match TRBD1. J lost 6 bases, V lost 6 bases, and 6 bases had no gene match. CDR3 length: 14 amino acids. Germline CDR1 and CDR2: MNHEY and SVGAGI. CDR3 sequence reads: CASRQTGGGQPQHF. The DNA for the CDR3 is TGTGCCAGCAGACAGACAGGGGGGGGTCAGCCCCAGCATTTT.

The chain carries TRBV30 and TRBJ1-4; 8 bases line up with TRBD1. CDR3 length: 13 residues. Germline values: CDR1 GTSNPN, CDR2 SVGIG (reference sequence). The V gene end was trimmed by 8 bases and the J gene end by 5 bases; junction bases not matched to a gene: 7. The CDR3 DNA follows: TGTGCCACACAGACAGGGGAGAATGAAAAACTGTTTTTT. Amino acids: CATQTGENEKLFF.

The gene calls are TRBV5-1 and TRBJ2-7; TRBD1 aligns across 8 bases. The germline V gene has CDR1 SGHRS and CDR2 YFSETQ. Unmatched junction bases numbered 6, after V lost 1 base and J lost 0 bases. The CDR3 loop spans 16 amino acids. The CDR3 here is CASSLTGQALSYEQYF. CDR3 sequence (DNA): TGCGCCAGCAGCTTGACGGGACAGGCGCTCTCCTACGAGCAGTACTTC.

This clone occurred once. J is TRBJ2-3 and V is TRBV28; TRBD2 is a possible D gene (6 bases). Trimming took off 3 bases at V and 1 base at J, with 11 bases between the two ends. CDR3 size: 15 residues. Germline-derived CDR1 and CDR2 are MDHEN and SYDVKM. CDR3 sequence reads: CASSLWREGTDTQYF. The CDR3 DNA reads TGTGCCAGCAGTTTGTGGCGGGAAGGCACAGATACGCAGTATTTT.

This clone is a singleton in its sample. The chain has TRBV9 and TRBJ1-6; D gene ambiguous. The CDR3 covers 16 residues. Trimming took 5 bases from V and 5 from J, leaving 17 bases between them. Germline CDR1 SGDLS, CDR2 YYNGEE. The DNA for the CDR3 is TGTGCCAGCAGGAGCGACTCCGAAGCTGATAATTCACCCCTCCACTTT. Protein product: CASRSDSEADNSPLHF. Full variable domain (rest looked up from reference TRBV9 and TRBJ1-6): DSGVTQTPKHLITATGQRVTLRCSPRSGDLSVYWYQQSLDQGLQFLIQYYNGEERAKGNILERFSAQQFPDLHSELNLSSLELGDSALYFCASRSDSEADNSPLHFGNGTRLTVT.

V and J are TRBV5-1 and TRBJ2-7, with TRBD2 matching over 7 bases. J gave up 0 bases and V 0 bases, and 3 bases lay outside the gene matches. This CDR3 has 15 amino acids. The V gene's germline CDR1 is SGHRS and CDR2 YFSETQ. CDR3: CASSLEGLHSYEQYF. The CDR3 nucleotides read TGCGCCAGCAGCTTGGAGGGACTACACTCCTACGAGCAGTACTTC.

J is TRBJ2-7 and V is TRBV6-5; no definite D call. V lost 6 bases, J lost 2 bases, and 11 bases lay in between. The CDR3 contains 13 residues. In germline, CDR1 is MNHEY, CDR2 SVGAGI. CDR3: CASRPVSTYEQYF. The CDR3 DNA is TGTGCCAGCAGGCCAGTATCGACCTACGAGCAGTACTTC.

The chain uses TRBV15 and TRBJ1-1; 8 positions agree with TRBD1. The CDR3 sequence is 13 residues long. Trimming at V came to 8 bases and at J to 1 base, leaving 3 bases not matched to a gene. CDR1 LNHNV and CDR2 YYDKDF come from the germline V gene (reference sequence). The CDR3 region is CATSGTGNTEAFF. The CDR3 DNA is TGTGCCACCTCCGGGACAGGGAACACTGAAGCTTTCTTT.

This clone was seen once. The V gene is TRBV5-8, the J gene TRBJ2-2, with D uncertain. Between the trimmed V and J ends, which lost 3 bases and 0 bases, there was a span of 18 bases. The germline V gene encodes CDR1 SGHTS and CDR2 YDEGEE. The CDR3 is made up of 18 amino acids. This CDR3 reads CASSYLFSTFANTGELFF. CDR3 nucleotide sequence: TGTGCCAGCAGCTACCTTTTCAGTACCTTCGCGAACACCGGGGAGCTGTTTTTT.

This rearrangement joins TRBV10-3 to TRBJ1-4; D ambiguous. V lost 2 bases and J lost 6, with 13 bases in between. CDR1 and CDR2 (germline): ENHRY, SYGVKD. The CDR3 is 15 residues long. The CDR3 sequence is CAISEVGRGDEKLFF. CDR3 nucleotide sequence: TGTGCCATCAGTGAGGTCGGCCGAGGCGATGAAAAACTGTTTTTT.

The CDR3 loop is CASTEVQGRNQPQHF. The CDR3 DNA sequence: TGTGCCAGTACTGAGGTACAGGGTCGGAATCAGCCCCAGCATTTT. The chain employs TRBV19 and TRBJ1-5; possible D gene TRBD1, 6 bases. Trimming pared 7 bases from V and 4 bases from J, leaving 17 bases between. The CDR3 runs 15 residues. Germline V gives CDR1 LNHDA, CDR2 SQIVND (reference sequence).

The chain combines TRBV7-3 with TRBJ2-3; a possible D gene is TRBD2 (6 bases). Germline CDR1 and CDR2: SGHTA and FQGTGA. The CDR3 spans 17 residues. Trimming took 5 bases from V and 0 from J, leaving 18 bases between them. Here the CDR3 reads CASSPNLRGSSTDTQYF. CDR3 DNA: TGTGCCAGCAGCCCCAATCTTCGGGGGAGTAGCACAGATACGCAGTATTTT.

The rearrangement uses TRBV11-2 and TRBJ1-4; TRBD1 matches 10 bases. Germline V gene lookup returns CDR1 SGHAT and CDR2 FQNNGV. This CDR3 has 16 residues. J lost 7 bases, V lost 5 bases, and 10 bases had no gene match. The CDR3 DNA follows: TGTGCCAGCAGCCTGGGACAGGGGATGTTAGTTGAAAAACTGTTTTTT. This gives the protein CASSLGQGMLVEKLFF.

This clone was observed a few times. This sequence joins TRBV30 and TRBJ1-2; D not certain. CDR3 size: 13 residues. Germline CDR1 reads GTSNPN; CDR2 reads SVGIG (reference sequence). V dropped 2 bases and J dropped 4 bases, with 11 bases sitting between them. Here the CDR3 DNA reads TGTGCCTGGAGTTTACAGCCAATCTATGGCTACACCTTC. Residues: CAWSLQPIYGYTF.

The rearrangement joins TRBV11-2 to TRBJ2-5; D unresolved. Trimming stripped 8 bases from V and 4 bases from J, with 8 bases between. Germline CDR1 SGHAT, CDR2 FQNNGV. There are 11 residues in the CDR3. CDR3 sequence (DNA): TGTGCCAGCCGCGCGGTAGAGACCCAGTACTTC. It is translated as CASRAVETQYF.